The sequence of this T cell receptor beta chain was determined in a study of CD8 T cells in Susac syndrome. Reverse transcription of roughly 0.45 to 1 ug RNA was performed with random hexamers. It was immunoSEQ multiplex PCR that amplified TCR beta CDR3 across 54 Vbeta and 13 Jbeta. TCRdb re-derived calls from the immunoSEQ multiplex PCR reads in MiXCR, one entry per CDR3 protein. This sample carries fewer than 250,000 distinct CDR3 sequences, 93% of them seen once, and the ten largest clones take 0.1%. Germline CDR1 is SQVTM and CDR2 is ANQGSEA. This CDR3 has 19 amino acids. V gave up 0 bases and J gave up 3 bases; unmatched junction bases: 9. Sequencing of TCR beta was performed on blood CD8+ T cells and on blood CD4+ T cells. The controls were healthy donors who were matched for age and sex. TEMRA cells were FACS-enriched, and CD8+ and CD4+ T cells were isolated negatively.

The chain recombines TRBV29-1 with TRBJ2-1, with 15 bases identical to TRBD2. The source of this sequence is a human donor in good health. The material sequenced was CD4+ T cells from PBMCs. The CDR3 loop is CSVEDLGLAGGSLYNEQFF. The CDR3 bases are TGCAGCGTTGAAGATCTGGGACTAGCGGGGGGCTCCCTCTACAATGAGCAGTTCTTC.